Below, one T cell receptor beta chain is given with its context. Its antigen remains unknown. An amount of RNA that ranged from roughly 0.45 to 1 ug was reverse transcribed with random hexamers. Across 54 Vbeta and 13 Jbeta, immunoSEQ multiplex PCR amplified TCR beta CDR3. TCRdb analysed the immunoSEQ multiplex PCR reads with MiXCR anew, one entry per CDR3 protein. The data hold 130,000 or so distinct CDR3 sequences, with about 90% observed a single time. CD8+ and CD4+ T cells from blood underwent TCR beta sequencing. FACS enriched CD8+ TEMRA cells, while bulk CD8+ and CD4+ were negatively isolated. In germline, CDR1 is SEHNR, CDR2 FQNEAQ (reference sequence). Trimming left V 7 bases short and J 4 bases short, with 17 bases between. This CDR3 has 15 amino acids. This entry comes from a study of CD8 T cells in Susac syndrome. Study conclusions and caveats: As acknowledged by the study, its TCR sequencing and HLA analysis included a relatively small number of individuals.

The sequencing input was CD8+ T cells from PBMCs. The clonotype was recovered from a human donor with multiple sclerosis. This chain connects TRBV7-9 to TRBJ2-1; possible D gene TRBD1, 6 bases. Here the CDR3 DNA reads TGTGCCAGCAAGGTAGCCCAAAGGGGGTACAATGAGCAGTTCTTC. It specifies CASKVAQRGYNEQFF. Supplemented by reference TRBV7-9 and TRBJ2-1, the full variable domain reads DTGVSQNPRHKITKRGQNVTFRCDPISEHNRLYWYRQTLGQGPEFLTYFQNEAQLEKSRLLSDRFSAERPKGSFSTLEIQRTEQGDSAMYLCASKVAQRGYNEQFFGPGTRLTVL.